These T cell receptor beta chains were read from a single sample in a study of Ad26.COV2.S vaccination and SARS-CoV-2 variants. The assay was immunoSEQ multiplex PCR, and TCRdb's table has in-frame clones only and misses some. The sample carries roughly 250,000 clones, roughly 89% recorded once. The sample was peripheral blood, taken in a trial of Ad26.COV2.S vaccine versus placebo. These receptors all come from a person between 18 and 65 years old who received the Ad26.COV2.S COVID-19 vaccine or a placebo. Both conserved end residues are part of each CDR3. Fields, in order: D gene, clone size, V gene, J gene, CDR3 DNA, CDR3 protein. A D gene is named only where the DNA matches it firmly. A clone size is listed for some rows: how often the clone was seen (once, few, many), or a class if it is expanded.

d_gene: TRBD2; abundance: -; v_gene: TRBV3-1/TRBV3-2; j_gene: TRBJ2-4; CDR3nt: TGTGCCAGCAGCCCAGCGGGGGGAGAAAACATTCAGTACTTC; CDR3aa: CASSPAGGENIQYF
d_gene: -; abundance: once; v_gene: TRBV27; j_gene: TRBJ2-1; CDR3nt: TGTGCCAGCAGTTTACGGTCCGTTCTAGCGTTCTCCTACAATGAGCAGTTCTTC; CDR3aa: CASSLRSVLAFSYNEQFF
d_gene: TRBD1; abundance: -; v_gene: TRBV4-2; j_gene: TRBJ2-5; CDR3nt: TGTGCCAGCAGCCAAGATGGGACAGGGGGAGAGACCCAGTACTTC; CDR3aa: CASSQDGTGGETQYF
d_gene: -; abundance: -; v_gene: TRBV2; j_gene: TRBJ1-6; CDR3nt: TGTGCCAGCAGTGAAGCTCCCAAGGGGCGACCCCTCCACTTT; CDR3aa: CASSEAPKGRPLHF
d_gene: TRBD2; abundance: -; v_gene: TRBV5-5; j_gene: TRBJ2-7; CDR3nt: TGTGCCAGCAGCCCCCCGGGGGGGCGTATATACGAGCAGTACTTC; CDR3aa: CASSPPGGRIYEQYF
d_gene: -; abundance: -; v_gene: TRBV4-2; j_gene: TRBJ2-5; CDR3nt: TGTGCCAGCAGCCAAGGGACTGAGCCAGAGACCCAGTACTTC; CDR3aa: CASSQGTEPETQYF
d_gene: -; abundance: -; v_gene: TRBV6-2/TRBV6-3; j_gene: TRBJ2-7; CDR3nt: TGTGCCAGCAGTTACGGCGGGGCCCCCTACGAGCAGTACTTC; CDR3aa: CASSYGGAPYEQYF
d_gene: TRBD1; abundance: -; v_gene: TRBV19; j_gene: TRBJ2-3; CDR3nt: TGTGCCAGTAGGCGGGACAGGTCCACAGATACGCAGTATTTT; CDR3aa: CASRRDRSTDTQYF
d_gene: -; abundance: -; v_gene: TRBV29-1; j_gene: TRBJ1-5; CDR3nt: TGCAGCGCAGCACAGAATCAAAATCAGCCCCAGCATTTT; CDR3aa: CSAAQNQNQPQHF
d_gene: -; abundance: -; v_gene: TRBV9; j_gene: TRBJ1-2; CDR3nt: TGTGCCAGCAGCGTAATGGAGCTAGGATTTGGCTACACCTTC; CDR3aa: CASSVMELGFGYTF
d_gene: -; abundance: -; v_gene: TRBV7-2; j_gene: TRBJ2-1; CDR3nt: TGTGCCAGCAGCTCCTCTCCCAGCAATGAGCAGTTCTTC; CDR3aa: CASSSSPSNEQFF
d_gene: -; abundance: -; v_gene: TRBV7-2; j_gene: TRBJ1-5; CDR3nt: TGTGCCAGCAGCTTAGGGGGTACCAATCAGCCCCAGCATTTT; CDR3aa: CASSLGGTNQPQHF
d_gene: TRBD2; abundance: -; v_gene: TRBV6-5; j_gene: TRBJ2-7; CDR3nt: TGTGCCAGCAGTTGGCTAGCGGGGGCGTCTGTGAACGAGCAGTACTTC; CDR3aa: CASSWLAGASVNEQYF
d_gene: TRBD1; abundance: -; v_gene: TRBV29-1; j_gene: TRBJ1-1; CDR3nt: TGCAGCGGGTGCCGGGACAGGGATACTGAAGCTTTCTTT; CDR3aa: CSGCRDRDTEAFF
d_gene: TRBD2; abundance: -; v_gene: TRBV7-9; j_gene: TRBJ2-7; CDR3nt: TGTGCCAGCAGCCCTGAGGGACTAGCGGGGATCTACGAGCAGTACTTC; CDR3aa: CASSPEGLAGIYEQYF
d_gene: TRBD1; abundance: -; v_gene: TRBV15; j_gene: TRBJ1-1; CDR3nt: TGTGCCACCAGCAGAGGGACAGGGAACACTGAAGCTTTCTTT; CDR3aa: CATSRGTGNTEAFF
d_gene: -; abundance: -; v_gene: TRBV21-1; j_gene: TRBJ2-4; CDR3nt: TGTGCTAGCAGCCCACCGGGACAGGGAAGGGCCAAAAACATTCAGTACTTC; CDR3aa: CASSPPGQGRAKNIQYF
d_gene: -; abundance: few; v_gene: TRBV6-5; j_gene: TRBJ2-7; CDR3nt: TGTGCCAGCAGTTCGCACTACGAGCAGTACTTC; CDR3aa: CASSSHYEQYF
d_gene: -; abundance: -; v_gene: TRBV18; j_gene: TRBJ2-7; CDR3nt: TGTGCCAGCTCACCACGATCTTGGGGGGAAACGTACGAGCAGTACTTC; CDR3aa: CASSPRSWGETYEQYF
d_gene: -; abundance: -; v_gene: TRBV9; j_gene: TRBJ2-2; CDR3nt: TGTGCCAGCAGCGTAAAGGGGGGACCTTTTAACACCGGGGAGCTGTTTTTT; CDR3aa: CASSVKGGPFNTGELFF
d_gene: -; abundance: -; v_gene: TRBV30; j_gene: TRBJ1-1; CDR3nt: TGTGCCTGGAGTGCTTGGGTGTACACTGAAGCTTTCTTT; CDR3aa: CAWSAWVYTEAFF
d_gene: TRBD2; abundance: once; v_gene: TRBV4-1; j_gene: TRBJ2-5; CDR3nt: TGCGCCAGCAGCCAAGTCAGCGGGGGGACCCTATTTGAAGAGACCCAGTACTTC; CDR3aa: CASSQVSGGTLFEETQYF
d_gene: TRBD1; abundance: -; v_gene: TRBV7-9; j_gene: TRBJ1-4; CDR3nt: TGTGCCAGCAGCCGAGGACAGGGGGAAAAACTGTTTTTT; CDR3aa: CASSRGQGEKLFF
d_gene: -; abundance: -; v_gene: TRBV7-2; j_gene: TRBJ1-1; CDR3nt: TGTGCCAGCAGAGTAGAGGTCGGCACTGAAGCTTTCTTT; CDR3aa: CASRVEVGTEAFF
d_gene: -; abundance: -; v_gene: TRBV7-3; j_gene: TRBJ2-1; CDR3nt: TGTGCCAGCAGCTTATCCACTTACAATGAGCAGTTCTTC; CDR3aa: CASSLSTYNEQFF
d_gene: -; abundance: -; v_gene: TRBV30; j_gene: TRBJ1-3; CDR3nt: TGTGCCTGGAGTGGAGGCTCTGGAAACACCATATATTTT; CDR3aa: CAWSGGSGNTIYF
d_gene: TRBD1; abundance: -; v_gene: TRBV19; j_gene: TRBJ2-3; CDR3nt: TGTGCCAGTAGTTTAGTAGGGACAGGGGGAGATACGCAGTATTTT; CDR3aa: CASSLVGTGGDTQYF
d_gene: -; abundance: -; v_gene: TRBV5-1; j_gene: TRBJ2-3; CDR3nt: TGCGCCAGCAGCTCAGGGACTGGGGGCACAGATACGCAGTATTTT; CDR3aa: CASSSGTGGTDTQYF
d_gene: -; abundance: -; v_gene: TRBV3-1/TRBV3-2; j_gene: TRBJ2-7; CDR3nt: TGTGCCAGCAGCCAAGAATACTCCAGGGAGCAGTACTTC; CDR3aa: CASSQEYSREQYF
d_gene: -; abundance: -; v_gene: TRBV5-1; j_gene: TRBJ1-2; CDR3nt: TGCGCCAGCAGCTTGGGGCAGGGAGATGGCTACACCTTC; CDR3aa: CASSLGQGDGYTF
d_gene: TRBD2; abundance: -; v_gene: TRBV27; j_gene: TRBJ2-3; CDR3nt: TGTGCCAGCAGTTTCCTAGCGGGGGGGCATCAGCAAGATACGCAGTATTTT; CDR3aa: CASSFLAGGHQQDTQYF
d_gene: -; abundance: -; v_gene: TRBV14; j_gene: TRBJ1-2; CDR3nt: TGTGCCAGCAGCCAAGACAGGGGAGATAGCTACACCTTC; CDR3aa: CASSQDRGDSYTF
d_gene: TRBD2; abundance: -; v_gene: TRBV27; j_gene: TRBJ2-1; CDR3nt: TGTGCCAGCTCAGGACTAGCCGGATTTCTGAGCTCCTACAATGAGCAGTTCTTC; CDR3aa: CASSGLAGFLSSYNEQFF